Listed below are T cell receptor beta chains from one sample, sequenced in a study of prognosis after radiotherapy for stage I lung cancer. TCRdb analysed the multiplex PCR reads with MiXCR anew, one entry per CDR3 protein. The profile shows around 51,000 distinct CDR3 sequences, about 35% of them singletons. This material consisted of PBMCs, taken before or after stereotactic body radiation therapy (not recorded which). The receptors originated from a donor aged 50 or older with non-small cell lung cancer. Both conserved end residues are trimmed from each CDR3. D genes are given only for firm matches.

>.|TRBV30|TRBJ2-5
AWSGVRAYTQY
>.|TRBV28|TRBJ2-5
ASSSGGETQY
>.|TRBV28|TRBJ2-1
ASSYSPGRGALGTGNEQF
>TRBD2|TRBV6-1|TRBJ2-7
ASVIDSGRAGEQY
>.|TRBV7-2|TRBJ2-3
ASSLGTARGDTQY
>.|TRBV30|TRBJ2-5
AWGLGETQY
>TRBD1|TRBV7-2|TRBJ2-7
ASSARQGAAYEQY
>TRBD2|TRBV27|TRBJ2-1
AGSQGLAGYNEQF
>.|TRBV19|TRBJ2-7
ASSRAGDYYEQY
>.|TRBV30|TRBJ1-1
AWAAGRWTEAF
>TRBD1|TRBV20-1|TRBJ1-5
SAAGQGWQPQH
>.|TRBV27|TRBJ2-7
ATRVLGAREQY
>TRBD2|TRBV5-5|TRBJ2-3
ASSLGEGGSTDTQY
>.|TRBV28|TRBJ2-4
ASSALRVNIQY
>.|TRBV5-1|TRBJ2-2
ASSLVGGLTVELF
>.|TRBV20-1|TRBJ1-3
SARKTGSGNTIY
>.|TRBV11-2|TRBJ2-3
ASSKTGTLGDTQY
>.|TRBV5-6|TRBJ2-7
ASSLESIYEQY
>TRBD1|TRBV24-1|TRBJ1-2
ATSDPTGAPGYT
>.|TRBV6-4|TRBJ2-2
ASRELRRNTGELF
>.|TRBV7-3|TRBJ2-3
ASSFSSTDTQY
>.|TRBV20-1|TRBJ2-2
SAREGLGTGELF
>.|TRBV2|TRBJ2-3
ARQGPQRSKDTQY
>.|TRBV27|TRBJ2-5
ASSPGPPWGKTQY
>.|TRBV11-2|TRBJ1-6
ASSPGTWTTISLH
>TRBD2|TRBV5-1|TRBJ2-1
ASSLPTSGRGGEQF
>TRBD1|TRBV27|TRBJ1-2
ASSLSGTGAPYGYT
>TRBD2|TRBV28|TRBJ2-7
ASGSSGMTVEQY
>TRBD1|TRBV2|TRBJ2-6
ASKGQELFSGVNVLT
>.|TRBV2|TRBJ2-7
ASLGVRDIYEQY